The 20 T cell receptor beta chains below were found in one sample sequenced in a study of CD8 T cells in Susac syndrome. Random hexamers primed reverse transcription of about 0.5 to 1 ug RNA. TCRdb redid the calling of the immunoSEQ multiplex PCR reads with MiXCR, one entry per CDR3 protein. The sample contains under 200,000 distinct CDR3 sequences, under 95% of which appear only once. Sequencing was performed on CD4+ T cells from PBMCs. The receptors stem from a human donor with Susac syndrome.

The chain has TRBV30 and TRBJ1-5, with a weak D call TRBD1 (5 bases). The V gene's germline CDR1 is GTSNPN and CDR2 SVGIG (reference sequence). The CDR3 runs to 13 residues. V was trimmed by 5 bases and J by 7 bases, leaving 15 bases between them. The CDR3 sequence: CAWDPGLGQPQHF. CDR3 in DNA: TGTGCCTGGGATCCAGGGTTGGGACAGCCCCAGCATTTT.

This chain joins TRBV30 and TRBJ2-7, with 8 nucleotides matching TRBD1. With V trimmed by 3 bases and J by 0 bases, 13 bases remained unmatched. This CDR3 is 17 amino acids long. In germline, CDR1 is GTSNPN, CDR2 SVGIG (reference sequence). The CDR3 sequence: CAWRRLAGGHSSYEQYF. The CDR3 DNA follows: TGTGCCTGGAGACGCCTTGCAGGGGGCCACAGCTCCTACGAGCAGTACTTC.

This chain connects TRBV30 to TRBJ2-7; 9 positions match TRBD2. V lost 2 bases and J lost 5; bases outside the gene matches: 10. The CDR3 spans 15 residues. Germline CDR1 is GTSNPN and CDR2 is SVGIG (reference sequence). This chain's CDR3 is CAWSLGRGGSNEQYF. CDR3 sequence (DNA): TGTGCCTGGAGTTTGGGGCGGGGGGGAAGCAACGAGCAGTACTTC. The full variable domain, its missing parts supplied by reference TRBV30 and TRBJ2-7, is SQTIHQWPATLVQPVGSPLSLECTVEGTSNPNLYWYRQAAGRGLQLLFYSVGIGQISSEVPQNLSASRPQDRQFILSSKKLLLSDSGFYLCAWSLGRGGSNEQYFGPGTRLTVT.

The genes are TRBV6-2 or TRBV6-3 and TRBJ2-5, with D unclear. V was shortened by 6 bases and J by 5 bases, with 16 bases between the two germline ends. The CDR3 consists of 14 residues. Germline V lookup: CDR1 MNHEY, CDR2 SVGEGT. The CDR3 loop is CASRKGFGVETQYF. Here the CDR3 DNA reads TGTGCCAGCAGAAAGGGATTTGGAGTGGAGACCCAGTACTTC.

V gene TRBV20-1 combines with J gene TRBJ2-3; D is undetermined. This CDR3 contains 14 residues. The V gene's germline CDR1 is DFQATT and CDR2 SNEGSKA (reference sequence). The germline V and J ends were trimmed by 1 base and 2 bases, with 10 bases remaining between them. The CDR3 here is CSARGVSLTDTQYF. In DNA, the CDR3 is TGCAGTGCTAGAGGGGTCAGCCTCACAGATACGCAGTATTTT.

The rearrangement uses TRBV5-1 and TRBJ2-1; TRBD1 aligns across 9 bases. Germline CDR1 SGHRS, CDR2 YFSETQ. With V trimmed by 0 bases and J by 9 bases, 4 bases remained unmatched. This CDR3 is 14 amino acids long. CDR3 sequence (DNA): TGCGCCAGCAGCTTGGGAGGGACAGGGTTTGAGCAGTTCTTC. Translating gives CASSLGGTGFEQFF.

This clonotype was seen more than once but under ten times. The rearrangement links TRBV5-1 to TRBJ2-7, with D possibly being TRBD1 (6 bases). The CDR3 spans 15 residues. CDR1 is SGHRS and CDR2 is YFSETQ in the germline V gene. The V gene lost 5 bases and the J gene lost 3 bases, with 18 bases spanning the gap. DNA for the CDR3: TGCGCCAGCAGGTCGTTCATGGACAGCGGCTACGAGCAGTACTTC. This gives the protein CASRSFMDSGYEQYF.

J is TRBJ2-1 and V is TRBV6-6; D is possibly TRBD1 (6 bases). The CDR3 sequence is 13 residues long. V was cut by 2 bases and J by 15 bases, with 17 bases left in between. Germline-derived CDR1 and CDR2 are MNHNY and SVGAGI (reference sequence). Here the CDR3 DNA reads TGTGCCAGCAGTTACGGAGACAGGCTGCAGTTGTTCTTC. Translated: CASSYGDRLQLFF.

The rearrangement links TRBV4-2 to TRBJ1-5; D is unresolved. The germline V gene has CDR1 LGHNA and CDR2 YNFKEQ. Trimming pared 0 bases from V and 7 bases from J, leaving 19 bases between. The length of the CDR3 is 17 residues. In DNA, the CDR3 is TGTGCCAGCAGCCAAGATTGGCCGCGGGTCCGCGGACAGCCCCAGCATTTT. As protein: CASSQDWPRVRGQPQHF.

The chain combines TRBV6-5 with TRBJ1-6, with D maybe TRBD1 (6 bases). The CDR3 runs to 15 residues. The germline gives CDR1 MNHEY, CDR2 SVGAGI. Trimming pared 2 bases from V and 13 bases from J, leaving 18 bases between. The CDR3 loop reads CASSYERDNSSPLHF. Written as DNA, the CDR3 is TGTGCCAGCAGTTACGAACGGGACAACTCTTCGCCCCTCCACTTT.

The DNA of the CDR3 is TGTGCCAGCCTTGGGGGGGCGGTAACCGGGGAGCTGTTTTTT. This sequence encodes CASLGGAVTGELFF. The chain combines TRBV2 with TRBJ2-2, with D tentatively TRBD2 (7 bases). Trimming took off 8 bases at V and 5 bases at J, with 15 bases between the two ends. The V gene's germline CDR1 is SNHLY and CDR2 FYNNEI. The CDR3 totals 14 residues.

This chain links TRBV5-1 with TRBJ2-5, with TRBD2 as a possible D gene (5 bases). CDR3 length: 13 residues. The germline V gene encodes CDR1 SGHRS and CDR2 YFSETQ. Trimming took 4 bases from V and 4 from J, leaving 11 bases between them. The CDR3 protein is CASSRTFGETQYF. The CDR3 nucleotides read TGCGCCAGCAGCCGGACTTTCGGAGAGACCCAGTACTTC.

The table lists this clonotype with a few counts. The V call is TRBV9, the J call TRBJ1-5; D remains unclear. The V and J ends lost 0 bases and 4 bases respectively, with 5 bases between them. Germline CDR1 and CDR2: SGDLS and YYNGEE. There are 13 residues in the CDR3. The chain's CDR3 is CASSVDRNQPQHF. CDR3 coding DNA: TGTGCCAGCAGCGTAGATAGAAATCAGCCCCAGCATTTT.

This clonotype was seen only once. This sequence joins TRBV29-1 and TRBJ2-2; the match to TRBD1 covers 7 bases. V gave up 4 bases and J gave up 4 bases; unmatched junction bases: 6. CDR3 length equals 14 residues. The germline V gene has CDR1 SQVTM and CDR2 ANQGSEA. CDR3 DNA sequence: TGCAGCGTTGGGACAGGAGTTGGCACCGGGGAGCTGTTTTTT. Translation gives CSVGTGVGTGELFF.

The chain couples TRBV29-1 to TRBJ2-7; perhaps D is TRBD1 or TRBD2 (5 bases each). CDR3 length: 11 amino acids. Looked up from germline, CDR1 is SQVTM and CDR2 is ANQGSEA. Trimming left V 6 bases short and J 5 bases short, with 11 bases between. The CDR3 bases are TGCAGCGTCGGAGAGGGGAACGAGCAGTACTTC. Its protein product is CSVGEGNEQYF.

The rearrangement links TRBV20-1 to TRBJ2-5; D is uncertain. This CDR3 has 13 residues. Trimming stripped 2 bases from V and 10 bases from J, with 17 bases between. Germline V lookup: CDR1 DFQATT, CDR2 SNEGSKA (reference sequence). This CDR3 reads CSARQPPPRDQYF. Here the CDR3 DNA reads TGCAGTGCTAGACAACCCCCACCCCGCGACCAGTACTTC.

CDR3 coding DNA: TGCAGCGCCGCCCCCACCCGGGGCGGGGAGACCCAGTACTTC. This codes for CSAAPTRGGETQYF. This chain uses TRBV29-1 with TRBJ2-5; D tentatively fits TRBD1 or TRBD2 (5 bases each). Trimming removed 7 bases at V and 5 bases at J, with 20 bases between. CDR1 SQVTM and CDR2 ANQGSEA come from the germline V gene. CDR3 length equals 14 residues.

This clonotype was detected only once. The chain is built from TRBV12-3 or TRBV12-4 and TRBJ1-1; 7 positions match TRBD1. The CDR3 sequence is 16 residues long. Trimming removed 5 bases from V and 1 base from J; junction bases left unmatched: 10. CDR3 sequence (DNA): TGTGCCAGCAGTGAGGCCGAGGGGGCTAAGAACACTGAAGCTTTCTTT. Translation: CASSEAEGAKNTEAFF.

The V gene is TRBV30, the J gene TRBJ2-2; the D gene is possibly TRBD1 (5 bases). This CDR3 has 14 residues. CDR1 and CDR2 from the germline V gene are GTSNPN and SVGIG (reference sequence). V lost 4 bases, J lost 5 bases, and 14 bases lay in between. CDR3 bases: TGTGCCTGGAACCAGGGTTTGGGTACCGGGGAGCTGTTTTTT. Its translation is CAWNQGLGTGELFF.

The chain recombines TRBV29-1 with TRBJ1-3; 7 bases fit TRBD1. Trimming at V came to 6 bases and at J to 2 bases, leaving 4 bases not matched to a gene. This CDR3 contains 13 residues. The germline V gene encodes CDR1 SQVTM and CDR2 ANQGSEA. CDR3 DNA sequence: TGCAGCGTGTCCAGGGGGGCTGGAAACACCATATATTTT. This codes for CSVSRGAGNTIYF.